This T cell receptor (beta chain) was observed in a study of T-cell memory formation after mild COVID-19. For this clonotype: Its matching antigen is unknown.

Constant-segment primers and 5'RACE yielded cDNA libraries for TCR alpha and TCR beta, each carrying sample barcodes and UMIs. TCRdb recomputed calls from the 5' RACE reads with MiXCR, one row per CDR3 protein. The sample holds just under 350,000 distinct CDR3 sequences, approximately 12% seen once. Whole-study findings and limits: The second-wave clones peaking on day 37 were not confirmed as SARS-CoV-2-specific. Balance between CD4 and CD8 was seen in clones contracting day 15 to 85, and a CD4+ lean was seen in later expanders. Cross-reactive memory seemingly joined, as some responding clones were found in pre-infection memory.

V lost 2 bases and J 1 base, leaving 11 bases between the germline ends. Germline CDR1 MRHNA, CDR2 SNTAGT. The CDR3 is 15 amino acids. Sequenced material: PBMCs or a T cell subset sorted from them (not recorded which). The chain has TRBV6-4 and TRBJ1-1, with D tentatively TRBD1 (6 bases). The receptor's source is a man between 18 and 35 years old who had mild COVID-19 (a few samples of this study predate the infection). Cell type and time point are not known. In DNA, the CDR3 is TGTGCCAGCAGTGACCTAACGACAGGGAACACTGAAGCTTTCTTT. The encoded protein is CASSDLTTGNTEAFF.